These 21 T cell receptor beta chains were all obtained from the same sample, sequenced in a study of T cells after yellow fever vaccination. TCRdb ran MiXCR on the 5' RACE reads and lists one entry per CDR3 protein. The table lists a few hundred thousand distinct CDR3 sequences, over 4% of them singletons. The sample in question was PBMCs, obtained 5 days after the yellow fever booster vaccination. Source of these receptors: a man younger than 30 who received the YFV17D yellow fever vaccine.

The table lists this clonotype with a few counts. CDR3 DNA sequence: TGTGCCAGTAGAAAACAGGGTTCGGGTGAAGCTTTCTTT. Amino acids: CASRKQGSGEAFF. The genes are TRBV19 and TRBJ1-1; possible D gene TRBD1, 6 bases. Trimming took 6 bases from V and 7 from J, leaving 15 bases between them. Per germline, CDR1 LNHDA and CDR2 SQIVND (reference sequence). The CDR3 consists of 13 residues.

The CDR3 spells CASTLAGGPSSDTQYF. DNA for the CDR3: TGTGCCAGCACACTAGCGGGGGGCCCGTCATCAGATACGCAGTATTTT. The chain joins TRBV27 to TRBJ2-3; 12 bases agree with TRBD2. This CDR3 is built from 16 residues. J gave up 4 bases and V 7 bases, and 9 bases lay outside the gene matches. Germline CDR1 MNHEY, CDR2 SMNVEV (reference sequence).

This clonotype has at least ten counts. J is TRBJ1-1 and V is TRBV20-1, with 8 bases identical to TRBD1. The V and J ends lost 6 bases and 10 bases, in that order; junction bases with no gene match: 16. In germline, CDR1 is DFQATT, CDR2 SNEGSKA (reference sequence). The CDR3 sequence is 14 residues long. The CDR3 spells CSATRGHDQPGAFF. The DNA of the CDR3 is TGCAGTGCGACCAGGGGGCACGATCAACCGGGAGCTTTCTTT.

In this sample, this clonotype turned up many times. V usage is TRBV5-1 and J usage is TRBJ2-3; no firm D call. The CDR3 is 15 residues long. Trimming shortened V by 0 bases and J by 2 bases, and 10 bases separated the two germline ends. Germline CDR1 SGHRS, CDR2 YFSETQ. The CDR3 region has the DNA TGCGCCAGCAGCTTGGTTGGCCAATCCACAGATACGCAGTATTTT. Residues: CASSLVGQSTDTQYF.

This clonotype was counted only a few times. As DNA, the CDR3 is TGTGCCAGCAGCTCTCGGGGATGGGTATACAATGAGCAGTTCTTC. It yields the protein CASSSRGWVYNEQFF. The chain recombines TRBV3-1 with TRBJ2-1, with a possible D match to TRBD2 (5 bases). CDR1 LGHDT and CDR2 YNNKEL come from the germline V gene (reference sequence). The V end was cut by 5 bases, the J end by 4 bases, with 15 bases between. The CDR3 is 15 residues long.

On this clonotype: Given a much more abundant clone one base away, this may be a read error. The final CDR3 position lacks the conserved phenylalanine or tryptophan, pointing to a likely read error. This chain connects TRBV20-1 to TRBJ2-1; 11 bases align to TRBD1. The V gene end was trimmed by 7 bases and the J gene end by 8 bases; junction bases not matched to a gene: 1. CDR3 size: 11 residues. Germline V gene sequence: CDR1 DFQATT, CDR2 SNEGSKA (reference sequence). This chain's CDR3 is CSVDRGHEQFL. Written as DNA, the CDR3 is TGCAGTGTGGACAGGGGGCATGAGCAGTTCCTC.

The chain joins TRBV13 to TRBJ2-3; a weak D match, TRBD2 (5 bases). This CDR3 contains 16 residues. The germline CDR1 and CDR2 sequences are PRHDT and FYEKMQ (reference sequence). With 6 bases removed from V and 2 bases from J, the gap between germline ends came to 18 bases. The CDR3 DNA follows: TGTGCCAGCAGATACTACGGAGGACTTCCCACAGATACGCAGTATTTT. Translating it yields CASRYYGGLPTDTQYF.

The CDR3 nucleotides read TGTGCCAGCAGCTTAGATAGGCCCTACGAGCAGTACGTC. Translated: CASSLDRPYEQYV. V usage is TRBV7-8 and J usage is TRBJ2-7; D gene unclear. CDR3 length: 13 residues. Trimming took 1 base from V and 2 from J, leaving 6 bases between them. From germline, CDR1 is SGHVS and CDR2 FQNEAQ.

There are many counts of this clonotype. In DNA, the CDR3 is TGTGCCAGCAGCCAGATGGGCGTGTCGTACCAAGAGACCCAGTACTTC. Residues: CASSQMGVSYQETQYF. The chain links TRBV12-3 or TRBV12-4 to TRBJ2-5; unclear D gene. This CDR3 contains 16 residues. V was cut by 6 bases and J by 0 bases, with 17 bases left in between.

The chain recombines TRBV10-3 with TRBJ1-1; D call uncertain. Germline CDR1 ENHRY, CDR2 SYGVKD. CDR3 length: 12 residues. V was cut by 2 bases and J by 6 bases, with 7 bases left in between. The CDR3 sequence: CAISEVPPEAFF. CDR3 nucleotides: TGTGCCATCAGTGAGGTCCCGCCTGAAGCTTTCTTT.

This clonotype was recorded at least ten times. The chain combines TRBV10-3 with TRBJ1-3; TRBD1 matches 7 bases. The V and J ends lost 6 bases and 0 bases, in that order; junction bases with no gene match: 8. There are 16 residues in the CDR3. The germline CDR1 and CDR2 sequences are ENHRY and SYGVKD. The CDR3 reads CAISRGTAHSGNTIYF. In DNA, the CDR3 is TGTGCCATCAGCCGGGGGACAGCCCACTCTGGAAACACCATATATTTT.

This clonotype has a count of ten or more. V gene TRBV5-4 combines with J gene TRBJ2-2, with D perhaps given as TRBD1 or TRBD2 (5 bases each). Germline V CDR1 and CDR2: SGHNT, YYREEE (reference sequence). V lost 4 bases to trimming and J lost 2 bases, with 9 bases between them. The CDR3 runs 14 residues. CDR3 region: CASSPGRNTGELFF. In DNA, the CDR3 is TGTGCCAGCAGCCCGGGACGAAACACCGGGGAGCTGTTTTTT.

In its sample, this clonotype was seen a few times. The rearrangement uses TRBV24-1 and TRBJ1-1, with a tentative D call TRBD1 (5 bases). Trimming took off 3 bases at V and 7 bases at J, with 11 bases between the two ends. This CDR3 region has 13 residues. Germline CDR1 is KGHDR and CDR2 is SFDVKD. CDR3 in DNA: TGTGCCACCAGTGATCCCGGGACGTATGAAGCTTTCTTT. This encodes CATSDPGTYEAFF.

In this sample, this clonotype turned up a few times. The chain combines TRBV20-1 with TRBJ2-1, with TRBD2 matching over 10 bases. There are 14 residues in the CDR3. Germline values: CDR1 DFQATT, CDR2 SNEGSKA (reference sequence). The V gene end was trimmed by 3 bases and the J gene end by 5 bases; junction bases not matched to a gene: 4. DNA for the CDR3: TGCAGTGCTAGTGTAGCGGGGGGACACAATGAGCAGTTCTTC. It translates to CSASVAGGHNEQFF.

V is TRBV7-2 and J is TRBJ2-3, with a tentative D call TRBD2 (6 bases). The V gene lost 1 base and the J gene lost 6 bases, with 8 bases spanning the gap. CDR1 and CDR2 from the germline V gene are SGHTA and FQGNSA. The CDR3 extends over 13 amino acids. CDR3 sequence reads: CASSLVREDTQYF. CDR3 in DNA: TGTGCCAGCAGCTTAGTTCGGGAGGATACGCAGTATTTT. The complete variable domain, with remaining parts taken from reference TRBV7-2 and TRBJ2-3, reads GAGVSQSPSNKVTEKGKDVELRCDPISGHTALYWYRQSLGQGLEFLIYFQGNSAPDKSGLPSDRFSAERTGGSVSTLTIQRTQQEDSAVYLCASSLVREDTQYFGPGTRLTVL.

This clonotype has just a few counts. CDR3 nucleotide sequence: TGTGCCAGCAGACTGGGACTGAACTCTGGAAACACCATATATTTT. Protein: CASRLGLNSGNTIYF. This chain connects TRBV6-5 to TRBJ1-3, with D possibly matching TRBD1 (5 bases). Per the germline V gene, CDR1 is MNHEY and CDR2 is SVGAGI. This CDR3 comprises 15 residues. Trimming removed 6 bases at V and 0 bases at J, with 12 bases between.

V usage is TRBV25-1 and J usage is TRBJ2-3; D unresolved. The V gene's germline CDR1 is MGHDK and CDR2 SYGVNS. Trimming shortened V by 3 bases and J by 2 bases, and 18 bases separated the two germline ends. CDR3 size: 17 residues. The CDR3 loop reads CASSDPSAHVVTDTQYF. CDR3 nucleotides: TGTGCCAGCAGTGACCCCTCGGCTCATGTGGTCACAGATACGCAGTATTTT.

The rearrangement uses TRBV3-1 and TRBJ1-2; D ambiguous. CDR3 length equals 14 residues. V lost 4 bases, J lost 6 bases, and 15 bases lay in between. The V gene's germline CDR1 is LGHDT and CDR2 YNNKEL (reference sequence). The CDR3 region is CASSRNGGYDGYTF. In DNA form, the CDR3 reads TGTGCCAGCAGCCGTAATGGAGGGTATGATGGCTACACCTTC.

This clonotype turned up a few times. The chain employs TRBV12-3 or TRBV12-4 and TRBJ2-2; D might be TRBD2 (6 bases). This CDR3 comprises 14 residues. Trimming took off 7 bases at V and 4 bases at J, with 13 bases between the two ends. In nucleotides, the CDR3 is TGTGCCAGCACTCCGGGACTCTTCACCGGGGAGCTGTTTTTT. Translation: CASTPGLFTGELFF.

This clonotype was seen more than once but under ten times. The chain has TRBV27 and TRBJ1-1; a weak D match, TRBD1 (6 bases). With 5 bases removed from V and 5 bases from J, the gap between germline ends came to 15 bases. CDR1 and CDR2 from the germline V gene are MNHEY and SMNVEV (reference sequence). The CDR3 totals 14 residues. Here the CDR3 reads CASSLQGRLTEAFF. CDR3 nucleotide sequence: TGTGCCAGCAGTCTACAGGGACGGTTGACTGAAGCTTTCTTT.

The chain uses TRBV4-3 and TRBJ2-3; a possible D gene is TRBD2 (6 bases). The germline CDR1 and CDR2 sequences are LGHNA and YSLEER. CDR3 size: 13 residues. Trimming removed 8 bases from V and 4 bases from J, with 13 bases in between. For the CDR3, the DNA is TGCGCCAGCGGGGGGTATGAACCAGATACGCAGTATTTT. Its protein product is CASGGYEPDTQYF.